The T cell receptor beta chain under discussion was sequenced for a study of blood T cells in healthy people across ages. Combining a sample-barcoded 5' primer with a J-beta primer mix, a second PCR ran for roughly 6 to 12 cycles. MiXCR, run by TCRdb on the 5' RACE reads, gives a single entry per CDR3 protein. The profile covers roughly 720,000 distinct CDR3 sequences, with approximately 53% appearing a single time and around 40% taken by the ten largest. Trimming shortened V by 4 bases and J by 2 bases, and 12 bases separated the two germline ends. The CDR3 sequence is 15 residues long. Germline-derived CDR1 and CDR2 are MNHEY and SVGEGT.

This TCR derives from a man at least 80 years old in good health. This rearrangement joins TRBV6-2 or TRBV6-3 to TRBJ1-5, with D perhaps matching TRBD1 (5 bases). What was sequenced was blood. CDR3 loop: CASSSWTLGNQPQHF. DNA for the CDR3: TGTGCCAGCAGTTCATGGACATTGGGCAATCAGCCCCAGCATTTT.